This T cell receptor (beta chain) was identified during a study of T cell responses to AZD1222 COVID-19 vaccine. Findings and caveats of the study: Baseline seropositivity occurred in only a handful of AZD1222 recipients. Scientists sampled the repertoires only once the peak T cell response had passed.

The table lists this clone with a few counts. The antigen remains undetermined. Trimming shortened V by 4 bases and J by 5 bases, and 11 bases separated the two germline ends. CDR1 is SEHNR and CDR2 is FQNEAQ in the germline V gene (reference sequence). The CDR3 length is 13 residues. The protocol was immunoSEQ multiplex PCR, while the TCRdb copy is restricted to in-frame clones and leaves out a portion. The repertoire holds about 120,000 clones, approximately 90% seen once, with 7.7% in the top ten. The rearrangement uses TRBV7-9 and TRBJ1-1; no definite D call. The sequence was obtained from an adult in good health. Sequenced here: peripheral blood, sampled on day 0 of AZD1222 vaccination. Here the CDR3 DNA reads TGTGCCAGCAGCTCCCGGAGGGCTACTGAAGCTTTCTTT. Its translation: CASSSRRATEAFF.